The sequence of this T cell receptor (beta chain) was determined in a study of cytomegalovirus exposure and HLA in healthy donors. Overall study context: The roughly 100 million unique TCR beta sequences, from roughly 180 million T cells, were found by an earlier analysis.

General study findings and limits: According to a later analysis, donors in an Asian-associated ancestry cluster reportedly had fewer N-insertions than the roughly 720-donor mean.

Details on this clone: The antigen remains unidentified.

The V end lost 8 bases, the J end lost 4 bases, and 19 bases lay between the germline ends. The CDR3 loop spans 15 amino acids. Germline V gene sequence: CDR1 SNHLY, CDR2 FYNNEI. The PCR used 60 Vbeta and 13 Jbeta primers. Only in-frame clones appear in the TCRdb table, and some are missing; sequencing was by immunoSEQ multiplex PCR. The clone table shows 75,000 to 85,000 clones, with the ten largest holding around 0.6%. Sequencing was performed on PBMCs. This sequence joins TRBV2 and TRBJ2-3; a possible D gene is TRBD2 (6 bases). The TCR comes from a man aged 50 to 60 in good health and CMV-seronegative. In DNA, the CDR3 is TGTGCCAGCGGGCCCGGGACTCTCATGTCAGATACGCAGTATTTT. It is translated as CASGPGTLMSDTQYF.